This paragraph covers one T cell receptor beta chain sequence. The germline V gene encodes CDR1 LNHDA and CDR2 SQIVND (reference sequence). This CDR3 is built from 16 residues. J was trimmed by 5 bases and V by 2 bases; bases with no gene match: 7. Profiling relied on immunoSEQ multiplex PCR, and the TCRdb table lists in-frame clones only, not all of them. The data show about 140,000 clones, with more than 70% seen just once and approximately 8.2% held by the top ten. These data belong to a study of blood T cell repertoires in COVID-19. The rearrangement joins TRBV19 to TRBJ2-2; TRBD2 matches at 8 bases. The source is a woman aged 55-70 years with acute or convalescent COVID-19. Sequencing was done on a sample of peripheral blood. In nucleotides, the CDR3 is TGTGCCAGTAGTATATTGGGCGGGGGGCGGACCGGGGAGCTGTTTTTT. Residues: CASSILGGGRTGELFF.